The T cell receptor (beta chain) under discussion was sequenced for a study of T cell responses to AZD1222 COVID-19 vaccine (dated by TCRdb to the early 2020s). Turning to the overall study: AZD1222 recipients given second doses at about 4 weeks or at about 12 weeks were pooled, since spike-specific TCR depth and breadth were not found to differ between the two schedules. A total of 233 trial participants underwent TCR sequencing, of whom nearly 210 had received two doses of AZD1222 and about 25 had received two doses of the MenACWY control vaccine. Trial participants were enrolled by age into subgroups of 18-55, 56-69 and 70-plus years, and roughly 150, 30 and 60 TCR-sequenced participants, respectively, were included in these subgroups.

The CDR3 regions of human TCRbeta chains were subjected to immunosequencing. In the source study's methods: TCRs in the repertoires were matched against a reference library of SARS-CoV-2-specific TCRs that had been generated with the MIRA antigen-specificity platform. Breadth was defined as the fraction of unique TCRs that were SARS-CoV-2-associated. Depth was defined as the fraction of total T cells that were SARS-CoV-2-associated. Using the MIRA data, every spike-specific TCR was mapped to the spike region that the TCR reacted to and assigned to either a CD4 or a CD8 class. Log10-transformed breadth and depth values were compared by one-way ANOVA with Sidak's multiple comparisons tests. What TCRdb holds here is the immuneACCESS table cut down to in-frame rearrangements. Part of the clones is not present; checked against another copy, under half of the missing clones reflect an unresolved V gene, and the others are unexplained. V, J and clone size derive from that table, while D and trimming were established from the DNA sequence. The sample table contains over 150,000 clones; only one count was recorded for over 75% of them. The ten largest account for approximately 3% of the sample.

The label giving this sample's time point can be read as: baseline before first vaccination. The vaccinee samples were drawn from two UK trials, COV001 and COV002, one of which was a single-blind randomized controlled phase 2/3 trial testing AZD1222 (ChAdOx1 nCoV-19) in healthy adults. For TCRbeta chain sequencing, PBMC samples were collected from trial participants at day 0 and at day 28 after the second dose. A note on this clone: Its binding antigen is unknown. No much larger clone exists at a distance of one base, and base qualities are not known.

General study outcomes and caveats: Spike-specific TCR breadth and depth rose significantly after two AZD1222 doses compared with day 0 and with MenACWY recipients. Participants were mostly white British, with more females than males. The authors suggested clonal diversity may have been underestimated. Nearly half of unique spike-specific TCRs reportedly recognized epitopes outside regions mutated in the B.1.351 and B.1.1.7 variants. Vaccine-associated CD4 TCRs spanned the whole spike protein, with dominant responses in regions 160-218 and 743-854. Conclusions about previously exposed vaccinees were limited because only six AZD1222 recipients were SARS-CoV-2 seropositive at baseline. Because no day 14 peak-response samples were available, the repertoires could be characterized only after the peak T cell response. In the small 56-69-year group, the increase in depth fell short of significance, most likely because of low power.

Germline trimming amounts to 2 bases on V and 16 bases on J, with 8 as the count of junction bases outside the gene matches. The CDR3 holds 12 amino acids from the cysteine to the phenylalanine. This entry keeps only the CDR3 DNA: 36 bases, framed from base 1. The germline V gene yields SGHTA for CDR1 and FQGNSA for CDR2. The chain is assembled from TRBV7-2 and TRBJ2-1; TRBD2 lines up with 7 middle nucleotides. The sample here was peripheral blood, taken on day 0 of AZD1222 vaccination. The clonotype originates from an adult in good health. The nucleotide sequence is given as TGTGCCAGCAGCTTAACCCGGACTAGTCTCTTCTTC. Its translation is CASSLTRTSLFF.